These T cell receptor beta chains were read from a single sample in a study of T cell responses to AZD1222 COVID-19 vaccine. Data came from immunoSEQ multiplex PCR; TCRdb stores just in-frame clones and leaves some out. This sample carries roughly 190,000 clones, about 92% of them seen once, and the ten largest clones take approximately 4%. The sample was peripheral blood, taken 28 days after the second dose of the MenACWY control vaccine. These receptors were obtained from an adult who received the MenACWY meningococcal vaccine as a control. Both conserved end residues are part of each CDR3. The D gene is left open where the match is weak. Expanded clones are given a class, and other clones once, few, many or no size at all.

TRBD1,TRBJ1-6,-,TRBV19,TGTGCCAGTAGTACTTCCCCGGGACAGGGGCAGTATAATTCACCCCTCCACTTT,CASSTSPGQGQYNSPLHF
-,TRBJ2-5,-,TRBV6-5,TGTGCCAGCAGTTACTCGAGTAGCGCAGAGACCCAGTACTTC,CASSYSSSAETQYF
-,TRBJ2-7,-,TRBV19,TGTGCCAGTAGTGCCCGAGGGGGCTACGAGCAGTACTTC,CASSARGGYEQYF
-,TRBJ1-5,-,TRBV12-3/TRBV12-4,TGTGCCAGCAGTATGGACAAGACCCAGCATTTT,CASSMDKTQHF
-,TRBJ1-1,-,TRBV7-2,TGTGCCAGCAGCTTACGACTTAACACTGAAGCTTTCTTT,CASSLRLNTEAFF
-,TRBJ1-1,-,TRBV29-1,TGCAGCGCTGGGATATTAAACACTGAAGCTTTCTTT,CSAGILNTEAFF
-,TRBJ2-7,-,TRBV18,TGTGCCAGCTCAGAATTGGGGGTGGATGAGCAGTACTTC,CASSELGVDEQYF
-,TRBJ1-1,-,TRBV27,TGTGCCAGCAGTTTATCGTTTTCCCAGGGGAACACTGAAGCTTTCTTT,CASSLSFSQGNTEAFF
-,TRBJ1-3,-,TRBV6-2/TRBV6-3,TGTGCCAGCAGCGCCAGGATGGACTCTGGAAACACCATATATTTT,CASSARMDSGNTIYF
TRBD2,TRBJ2-1,-,TRBV19,TGTGCCAGTAGTATACAGCGTGCGGGAGTGGGAGGAAATGAGCAGTTCTTC,CASSIQRAGVGGNEQFF
-,TRBJ2-7,-,TRBV11-3,TGTGCCAGCAGCGGGGGAGCCCTAGGAGACTCCTACGAGCAGTACTTC,CASSGGALGDSYEQYF
-,TRBJ2-7,-,TRBV29-1,TGCAGCGTCACGCCCCTAAGCTCCTACGAGCAGTACTTC,CSVTPLSSYEQYF
TRBD2,TRBJ2-3,-,TRBV10-3,TGTGCCATCAGTGATGGTAGCGGGGGGACAGATACGCAGTATTTT,CAISDGSGGTDTQYF
-,TRBJ1-5,-,TRBV28,TGTGCCAGCAGGACGGGACTGGGACAGCCCCAGCATTTT,CASRTGLGQPQHF
TRBD2,TRBJ2-7,few,TRBV6-5,TGTGCCAGCCTCCTCTGGGGCGGGAGCTCCTACGAGCAGTACTTC,CASLLWGGSSYEQYF
-,TRBJ2-7,-,TRBV6-5,TGTGCCAGCAAGACAAGGACGGTAACCTACGAGCAGTACTTC,CASKTRTVTYEQYF
TRBD2,TRBJ2-1,-,TRBV7-9,TGTGCCAGCATTACACCTAGCGGGGACTACAATGAGCAGTTCTTC,CASITPSGDYNEQFF
-,TRBJ2-7,-,TRBV6-2/TRBV6-3,TGTGCCAGCAGTACGGACCGCTACGAGCAGTACTTC,CASSTDRYEQYF
-,TRBJ2-2,once,TRBV6-5,TGTGCCAGCGGGAAAGGGAACACCGGGGAGCTGTTTTTT,CASGKGNTGELFF
TRBD2,TRBJ2-1,-,TRBV4-2,TGTGCCAGCAGCCAAGAGGGAGGGTGGAATGAGCAGTTCTTC,CASSQEGGWNEQFF
TRBD1,TRBJ1-1,-,TRBV19,TGTGCCAGTAGACGACAGGGGTCGGGGACTGAAGCTTTCTTT,CASRRQGSGTEAFF
-,TRBJ2-6,-,TRBV11-2,TGTGCCAGCAGCTTCCGGGACATAAGCTCTGGGGCCAACGTCCTGACTTTC,CASSFRDISSGANVLTF
-,TRBJ2-1,few,TRBV11-3,TGTGCCAGCAGCTTAGATCTTGGGACTCTTTACAATGAGCAGTTCTTC,CASSLDLGTLYNEQFF
TRBD1,TRBJ1-2,-,TRBV6-6,TGTGCCAGCAGGGGCGGACAGGGCGGGAGCTATGGCTACACCTTC,CASRGGQGGSYGYTF
-,TRBJ2-1,-,TRBV19,TGTGCCAGTAGTATCTCCGGGGCGGGTGTTGAGCAGTTCTTC,CASSISGAGVEQFF
-,TRBJ2-3,-,TRBV9,TGTGCCAGCAGTCGAGGGGGCACAGATACGCAGTATTTT,CASSRGGTDTQYF
TRBD2,TRBJ2-1,-,TRBV6-2/TRBV6-3,TGTGCCAGCAGCAAGACTAGCGGGAGTAAAAATGAGCAGTTCTTC,CASSKTSGSKNEQFF